A selection of T cell receptor beta chains follows, all from one sample in a study of cytomegalovirus exposure and HLA in healthy donors. The protocol was immunoSEQ multiplex PCR, while the TCRdb copy is restricted to in-frame clones and leaves out a portion. This table has some 130,000 clones, roughly three quarters appearing once. Sequences were obtained from PBMCs. These receptor sequences come from a man aged 25-40 years in good health and CMV-seronegative. Both conserved end residues are trimmed from each CDR3. Fields, in order: J gene, D gene, V gene, CDR3 protein. The D gene is left open where the match is weak.

j_call: TRBJ2-1; d_call: TRBD2; v_call: TRBV4-1; cdr3_aa: ASSQGAGVSYNEQF
j_call: TRBJ1-1; d_call: TRBD1; v_call: TRBV2; cdr3_aa: ASSVGQWNTEAF
j_call: TRBJ1-2; d_call: TRBD1; v_call: TRBV10-3; cdr3_aa: AITLTGDGYT
j_call: TRBJ2-5; d_call: NA; v_call: TRBV28; cdr3_aa: ASSDTVAQETQY
j_call: TRBJ2-7; d_call: TRBD1; v_call: TRBV6-5; cdr3_aa: ASSHPGTGQGEQY
j_call: TRBJ2-6; d_call: NA; v_call: TRBV4-1; cdr3_aa: ASSQPRQAASSGANVLT
j_call: TRBJ2-7; d_call: NA; v_call: TRBV5-4; cdr3_aa: ASSLGGPSYEQY
j_call: TRBJ2-5; d_call: NA; v_call: TRBV19; cdr3_aa: ASSITEETQY
j_call: TRBJ2-7; d_call: NA; v_call: TRBV6-5; cdr3_aa: ASTLSAGTYEQY
j_call: TRBJ2-7; d_call: TRBD1; v_call: TRBV7-9; cdr3_aa: ASSGTGTLREQY
j_call: TRBJ1-1; d_call: NA; v_call: TRBV19; cdr3_aa: ASSTAVNTEAF